The present entry profiles one T cell receptor beta chain with its context. This sample was taken from a study of blood T cell repertoires in COVID-19. The ends were cut back, 10 bases at V and 8 bases at J, with 15 bases in the middle. Germline values: CDR1 LNHDA, CDR2 SQIVND (reference sequence). The CDR3 consists of 12 residues. Clones were sequenced by immunoSEQ multiplex PCR, and TCRdb holds only the in-frame ones, with some missing. Found here are around 64,000 clones, 90% to 95% of them singletons; the top ten hold 8.6%. The rearrangement joins TRBV19 to TRBJ2-1; perhaps TRBD1 as D (5 bases). Sequencing was performed on peripheral blood. This sequence originates from a human donor in a cohort sampled during active COVID-19. The CDR3 sequence is CATRTGNDEQFF. The DNA for the CDR3 is TGTGCCACCCGTACAGGTAACGATGAGCAGTTCTTC.